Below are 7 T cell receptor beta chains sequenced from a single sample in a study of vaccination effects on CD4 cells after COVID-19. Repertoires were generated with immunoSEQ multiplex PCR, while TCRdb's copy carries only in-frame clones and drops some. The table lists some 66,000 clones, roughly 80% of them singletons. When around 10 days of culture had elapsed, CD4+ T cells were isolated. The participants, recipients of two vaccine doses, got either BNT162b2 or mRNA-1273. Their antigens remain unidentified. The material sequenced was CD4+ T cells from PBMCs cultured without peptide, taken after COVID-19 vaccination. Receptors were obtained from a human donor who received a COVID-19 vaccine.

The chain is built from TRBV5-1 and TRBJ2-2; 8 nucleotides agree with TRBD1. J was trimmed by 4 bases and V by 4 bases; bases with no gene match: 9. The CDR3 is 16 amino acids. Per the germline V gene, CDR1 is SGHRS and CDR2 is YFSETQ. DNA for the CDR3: TGCGCCAGCAGCCTACAACAGGGGGTAATCACCGGGGAGCTGTTTTTT. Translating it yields CASSLQQGVITGELFF.

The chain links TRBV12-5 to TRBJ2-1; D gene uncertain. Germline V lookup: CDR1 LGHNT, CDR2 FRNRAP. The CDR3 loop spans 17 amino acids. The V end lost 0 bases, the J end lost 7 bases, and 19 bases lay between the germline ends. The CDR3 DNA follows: TGTGCTAGTGGTTTGGTAAAAGGAGCCTTGAACCTAAATGAGCAGTTCTTC. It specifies CASGLVKGALNLNEQFF.

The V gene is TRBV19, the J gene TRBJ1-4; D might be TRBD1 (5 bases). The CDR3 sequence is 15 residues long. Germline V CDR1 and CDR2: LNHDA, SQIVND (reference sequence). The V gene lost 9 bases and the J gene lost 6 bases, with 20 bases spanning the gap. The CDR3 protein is CASRQSPGGDEKLFF. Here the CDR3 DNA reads TGTGCCAGCAGGCAATCGCCGGGGGGGGATGAAAAACTGTTTTTT. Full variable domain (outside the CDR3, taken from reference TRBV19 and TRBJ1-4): DGGITQSPKYLFRKEGQNVTLSCEQNLNHDAMYWYRQDPGQGLRLIYYSQIVNDFQKGDIAEGYSVSREKKESFPLTVTSAQKNPTAFYLCASRQSPGGDEKLFFGSGTQLSVL.

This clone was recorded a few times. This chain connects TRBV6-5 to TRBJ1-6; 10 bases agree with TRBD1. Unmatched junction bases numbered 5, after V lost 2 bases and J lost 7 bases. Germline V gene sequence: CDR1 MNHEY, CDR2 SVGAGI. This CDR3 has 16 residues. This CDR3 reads CASSYLGQGSNSPLHF. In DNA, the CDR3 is TGTGCCAGCAGTTACCTGGGACAGGGGAGCAATTCACCCCTCCACTTT.

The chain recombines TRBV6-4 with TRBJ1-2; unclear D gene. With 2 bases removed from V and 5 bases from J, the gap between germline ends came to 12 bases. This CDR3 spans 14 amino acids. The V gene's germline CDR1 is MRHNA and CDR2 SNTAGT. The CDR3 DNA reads TGTGCCAGCAGTGACCTGGCTGTGCCATATGGCTACACCTTC. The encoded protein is CASSDLAVPYGYTF.

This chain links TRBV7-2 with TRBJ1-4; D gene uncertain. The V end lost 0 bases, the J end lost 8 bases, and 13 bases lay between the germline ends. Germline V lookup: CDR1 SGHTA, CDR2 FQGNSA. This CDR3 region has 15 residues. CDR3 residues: CASSLASAGGEKLFF. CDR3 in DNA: TGTGCCAGCAGCTTAGCCTCCGCGGGTGGCGAAAAACTGTTTTTT.

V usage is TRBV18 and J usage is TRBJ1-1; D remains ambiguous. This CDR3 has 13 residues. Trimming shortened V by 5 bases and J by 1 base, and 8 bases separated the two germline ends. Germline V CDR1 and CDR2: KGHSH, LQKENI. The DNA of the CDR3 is TGTGCCAGCTCAGCAGTCGAGAACACTGAAGCTTTCTTT. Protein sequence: CASSAVENTEAFF.